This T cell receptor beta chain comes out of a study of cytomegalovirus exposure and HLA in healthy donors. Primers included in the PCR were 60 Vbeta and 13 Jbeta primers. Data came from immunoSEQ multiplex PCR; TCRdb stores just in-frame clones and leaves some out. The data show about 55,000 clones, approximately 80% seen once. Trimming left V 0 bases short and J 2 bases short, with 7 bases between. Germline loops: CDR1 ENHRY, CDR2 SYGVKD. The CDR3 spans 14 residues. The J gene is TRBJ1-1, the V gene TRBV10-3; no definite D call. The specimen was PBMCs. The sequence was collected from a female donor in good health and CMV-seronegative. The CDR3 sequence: CAISESPGNTEAFF. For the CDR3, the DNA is TGTGCCATCAGTGAGTCGCCGGGAAACACTGAAGCTTTCTTT.